This T cell receptor (beta chain) was captured in a study of CD8 T cells in ankylosing spondylitis. This clonotype came up many times. What it binds is unknown. Whole-study results and caveats: Disease-linked clones reportedly showed significant enrichment in matched ankylosing spondylitis synovial fluid. In synovial fluid and blood from reactive arthritis, some motif variants were previously reported. Blood of patients with ankylosing spondylitis appeared to be characterized by a TCR beta motif of several highly homologous variants.

The CDR3 contains 15 residues. The V gene's germline CDR1 is LGHDT and CDR2 YNNKEL (reference sequence). The ends were cut back, 0 bases at V and 2 bases at J, with 8 bases in the middle. Making use of molecular barcodes, quantitative 5'-RACE generated TCR beta libraries. Each CDR3 protein gets one entry after TCRdb re-called the 5' RACE reads with MiXCR. The sample consists of around 140,000 distinct CDR3 sequences, 9.5% to 12% of them appearing once. The sequence was obtained from a female donor with ankylosing spondylitis or in good health (not recorded which). Sequenced material: blood, either unsorted or a sorted T cell fraction (not recorded which). This chain uses TRBV3-1 with TRBJ1-5; unclear D gene. The CDR3 DNA reads as TGTGCCAGCAGCCAAGACATTGGGGGCAATCAGCCCCAGCATTTT. Translating it yields CASSQDIGGNQPQHF.